This T cell receptor (beta chain) was documented in a study of blood T cell repertoires in COVID-19. About the research overall: COVID-19 samples, acute and convalescent, were from the United States, Italy and Spain. The cDNA or gDNA used as material had been derived from T cells, B-cell-depleted T cells, or PBMCs.

J lost 6 bases, V lost 4 bases, and 11 bases had no gene match. The CDR3 is 15 amino acids. Germline loops: CDR1 SEHNR, CDR2 FQNEAQ (reference sequence). As processed by the authors: Amplification of reference gene primers provided the estimated nucleated cell counts. Profiled with immunoSEQ multiplex PCR; TCRdb holds only in-frame clones, not every one. V, J and clone size derive from that table, while D and trimming were established from the DNA sequence. The sample has 200,000 to 300,000 clones, 70% to 90% seen once. Specimen: peripheral blood. This receptor was obtained from a man aged 60 to 69 with acute or convalescent COVID-19. The chain combines TRBV7-9 with TRBJ1-2; TRBD1 matches at 7 bases. CDR3 nucleotide sequence: TGTGCCAGCAGCTGGAGGACAGGAGGAGTCGATGGCTACACCTTC. Protein product: CASSWRTGGVDGYTF.